The 24 T cell receptor beta chains below were found in one sample sequenced in a study of T cell responses to AZD1222 COVID-19 vaccine. Measured with immunoSEQ multiplex PCR; TCRdb has only the in-frame clones, and not every one. Of about 150,000 clones in the sample, approximately 88% were seen once. The material sequenced was peripheral blood, taken on day 0 of AZD1222 vaccination. All receptors come from an adult in good health.

The V gene is TRBV28, the J gene TRBJ1-2, with D possibly being TRBD1 (5 bases). CDR1 and CDR2 (germline): MDHEN, SYDVKM. V lost 6 bases and J 0 bases, leaving 14 bases between the germline ends. This CDR3 has 15 residues. CDR3 protein: CASRSGGAPNYGYTF. In DNA, the CDR3 is TGTGCCAGCAGATCCGGAGGGGCACCTAACTATGGCTACACCTTC.

The chain employs TRBV18 and TRBJ1-4, with D perhaps matching TRBD1 (5 bases). The CDR3 has 16 residues. Trimming pared 6 bases from V and 8 bases from J, leaving 22 bases between. Germline-derived CDR1 and CDR2 are KGHSH and LQKENI. In DNA, the CDR3 is TGTGCCAGCTCGCACACTGTAGACAGAATTGACGAAAAACTGTTTTTT. It encodes CASSHTVDRIDEKLFF.

Note on this clone: Other DNA sequences in the same sample also yield this CDR3. V usage is TRBV9 and J usage is TRBJ1-2, with a possible D match to TRBD1 (5 bases). Per germline, CDR1 SGDLS and CDR2 YYNGEE. V dropped 0 bases and J dropped 4 bases, with 10 bases sitting between them. This CDR3 spans 14 amino acids. In DNA, the CDR3 is TGTGCCAGCAGCGTAGAAGGGACCCCCTATGGCTACACCTTC. Translating gives CASSVEGTPYGYTF.

There are a few counts of this clone. The chain uses TRBV27 and TRBJ2-2; 7 bases agree with TRBD2. CDR3 length equals 15 residues. Germline V gives CDR1 MNHEY, CDR2 SMNVEV (reference sequence). V lost 0 bases to trimming and J lost 4 bases; unmatched junction nucleotides: 2. The CDR3 sequence: CASSLSGRVTGELFF. CDR3 nucleotides: TGTGCCAGCAGTTTATCGGGGAGGGTCACCGGGGAGCTGTTTTTT.

The genes are TRBV30 and TRBJ2-1; D is unresolved. Between the trimmed V and J ends, which lost 2 bases and 8 bases, there was a span of 10 bases. The CDR3 is made up of 12 amino acids. Per the germline V gene, CDR1 is GTSNPN and CDR2 is SVGIG (reference sequence). CDR3 DNA: TGTGCCTGGAGTACGTCCGCACATGAGCAGTTCTTC. It encodes CAWSTSAHEQFF. Variable domain in full (rest from reference TRBV30 and TRBJ2-1): SQTIHQWPATLVQPVGSPLSLECTVEGTSNPNLYWYRQAAGRGLQLLFYSVGIGQISSEVPQNLSASRPQDRQFILSSKKLLLSDSGFYLCAWSTSAHEQFFGPGTRLTVL.

V usage is TRBV2 and J usage is TRBJ1-2, with 9 bases fitting TRBD1. Per germline, CDR1 SNHLY and CDR2 FYNNEI. V lost 5 bases and J lost 6; bases outside the gene matches: 4. This CDR3 comprises 13 residues. CDR3 nucleotides: TGTGCCAGCAGTCCGGACAGGGGAGATGGCTACACCTTC. Translating it yields CASSPDRGDGYTF. The full variable domain, rest sourced from reference TRBV2 and TRBJ1-2, is EPEVTQTPSHQVTQMGQEVILRCVPISNHLYFYWYRQILGQKVEFLVSFYNNEISEKSEIFDDQFSVERPDGSNFTLKIRSTKLEDSAMYFCASSPDRGDGYTFGSGTRLTVV.

In its sample, this clone was seen once. The CDR3 bases are TGTGCCAGCAGCCCTCGGGGGACAGATGGTACTGAAGCTTTCTTT. Translation gives CASSPRGTDGTEAFF. The rearrangement links TRBV7-9 to TRBJ1-1, with 7 bases aligning to TRBD1. CDR3 length: 15 residues. Germline V lookup: CDR1 SEHNR, CDR2 FQNEAQ (reference sequence). V lost 5 bases and J lost 5; bases outside the gene matches: 11.

The V call is TRBV28, the J call TRBJ1-2; weak D call: TRBD1 (5 bases). This CDR3 has 17 residues. Germline V CDR1 and CDR2: MDHEN, SYDVKM. Trimming left V 5 bases short and J 2 bases short, with 21 bases between. The CDR3 loop is CASSGGEERGLNYGYTF. For the CDR3, the DNA is TGTGCCAGCAGTGGGGGTGAGGAAAGGGGCCTCAACTATGGCTACACCTTC.

The chain links TRBV6-2 or TRBV6-3 to TRBJ1-6; D is undetermined. Germline V gives CDR1 MNHEY, CDR2 SVGEGT. The CDR3 is made up of 14 amino acids. Trimming stripped 6 bases from V and 7 bases from J, with 13 bases between. The CDR3 region is CASSPDTLNSPLHF. The CDR3 coding sequence is TGTGCCAGCAGCCCCGACACCCTGAATTCACCCCTCCACTTT.

The chain combines TRBV7-8 with TRBJ1-1; D is perhaps TRBD1 (5 bases). The V gene lost 5 bases and the J gene lost 1 base, with 8 bases spanning the gap. Germline V gene sequence: CDR1 SGHVS, CDR2 FQNEAQ. This CDR3 is 13 amino acids long. The CDR3 nucleotides read TGTGCCAGCAGCCCTACAGGGAACACTGAAGCTTTCTTT. It translates to CASSPTGNTEAFF.

V gene TRBV20-1 combines with J gene TRBJ1-4; 7 bases agree with TRBD1. CDR3 size: 14 residues. Trimming took 3 bases from V and 4 from J; bases not matched to a gene: 5. Looked up from germline, CDR1 is DFQATT and CDR2 is SNEGSKA (reference sequence). The DNA for the CDR3 is TGCAGTGCTAGTGAGGGACAGCTTAATGAAAAACTGTTTTTT. Its protein is CSASEGQLNEKLFF.

This sequence joins TRBV2 and TRBJ1-3; 9 nucleotides match TRBD1. Germline-derived CDR1 and CDR2 are SNHLY and FYNNEI. CDR3 size: 15 residues. Germline trimming cut 5 bases from V and 2 bases from J; bases unmatched to any gene: 4. This chain's CDR3 is CASSPRTGAGNTIYF. In DNA, the CDR3 is TGTGCCAGCAGTCCCCGGACAGGGGCTGGAAACACCATATATTTT.

The chain employs TRBV7-3 and TRBJ1-1; 9 positions agree with TRBD1. Per the germline V gene, CDR1 is SGHTA and CDR2 is FQGTGA. With V trimmed by 4 bases and J by 4 bases, 7 bases remained unmatched. This CDR3 is 15 amino acids long. This CDR3 reads CASSYGTGRGTEAFF. In DNA form, the CDR3 reads TGTGCCAGCAGCTACGGGACAGGGAGAGGCACTGAAGCTTTCTTT.

This chain connects TRBV28 to TRBJ2-5, with 10 bases lining up with TRBD2. Germline trimming cut 5 bases from V and 4 bases from J; bases unmatched to any gene: 7. Germline V lookup: CDR1 MDHEN, CDR2 SYDVKM. The CDR3 runs 15 residues. CDR3: CASSPRGLAAETQYF. The CDR3 DNA sequence: TGTGCCAGCAGTCCCCGAGGACTAGCGGCAGAGACCCAGTACTTC.

The chain uses TRBV28 and TRBJ2-5, with D perhaps TRBD1 (5 bases). Germline CDR1 reads MDHEN; CDR2 reads SYDVKM. V was trimmed by 6 bases and J by 7 bases, leaving 12 bases between them. The CDR3 sequence is 12 residues long. DNA for the CDR3: TGTGCCAGCAGCCGACAGTTACGGACCCAGTACTTC. It yields the protein CASSRQLRTQYF.

The chain joins TRBV10-3 to TRBJ1-1, with 8 positions matching TRBD1. The CDR3 runs 13 residues. Germline loops: CDR1 ENHRY, CDR2 SYGVKD. With 8 bases clipped from V and 3 bases from J, the junction kept 5 bases outside the gene matches. The CDR3 nucleotides are TGTGCCATCGACAGGGGATTAGACACTGAAGCTTTCTTT. This codes for CAIDRGLDTEAFF.

The chain is built from TRBV27 and TRBJ1-2; maybe TRBD1 (5 bases). Germline V CDR1 and CDR2: MNHEY, SMNVEV (reference sequence). The V and J ends lost 2 bases and 4 bases respectively, with 8 bases between them. The CDR3 consists of 13 residues. The CDR3 DNA is TGTGCCAGCAGTTTAGAGGGGAGCTATGGCTACACCTTC. Translating it yields CASSLEGSYGYTF.

This chain joins TRBV5-1 and TRBJ1-3, with 11 nucleotides matching TRBD1. This CDR3 region has 17 residues. Germline V gives CDR1 SGHRS, CDR2 YFSETQ. V was clipped by 2 bases and J by 8 bases; unmatched bases: 12. CDR3 nucleotides: TGCGCCAGCAGCTTCGGACAGGGGGCGAGATTCGGGGACACCATATATTTT. It is translated as CASSFGQGARFGDTIYF.

The rearrangement uses TRBV19 and TRBJ1-5; possibly TRBD1 for D (5 bases). CDR3 length: 13 residues. Germline V gives CDR1 LNHDA, CDR2 SQIVND (reference sequence). Trimming took 4 bases from V and 6 from J, leaving 10 bases between them. The CDR3 protein is CASSTGLSQPQHF. The CDR3 DNA reads TGTGCCAGTAGTACAGGGTTATCTCAGCCCCAGCATTTT.

This clone has just one count. For the CDR3, the DNA is TGTGCCTGGAGTGTAACAGGGGGACGCTATGGCTACACCTTC. Its protein product is CAWSVTGGRYGYTF. J is TRBJ1-2 and V is TRBV30; 8 positions match TRBD1. Germline V gene data show CDR1 as GTSNPN and CDR2 as SVGIG (reference sequence). This CDR3 has 14 residues. After removal of 0 bases from V and 4 bases from J, the junction contained 4 bases not matched to a gene.

The rearrangement joins TRBV19 to TRBJ1-6; D is possibly TRBD1 (6 bases). V was clipped by 4 bases and J by 17 bases, with 21 bases between them. This CDR3 is built from 14 residues. The germline V gene encodes CDR1 LNHDA and CDR2 SQIVND (reference sequence). As DNA, the CDR3 is TGTGCCAGTAGTACTTTGACTGTCGACAGGTCCATCCACTTT. It encodes CASSTLTVDRSIHF. The whole variable domain, filled in from reference TRBV19 and TRBJ1-6, reads DGGITQSPKYLFRKEGQNVTLSCEQNLNHDAMYWYRQDPGQGLRLIYYSQIVNDFQKGDIAEGYSVSREKKESFPLTVTSAQKNPTAFYLCASSTLTVDRSIHFGNGTRLTVT.

The chain recombines TRBV4-1 with TRBJ2-2; 9 bases fit TRBD1. Germline V gene data show CDR1 as MGHRA and CDR2 as YSYEKL. Trimming removed 1 base from V and 4 bases from J; junction bases left unmatched: 4. CDR3 length equals 16 residues. The CDR3 coding sequence is TGCGCCAGCAGCCAAGTAGGGACAGGGCCCACCGGGGAGCTGTTTTTT. Its translation: CASSQVGTGPTGELFF.

The rearrangement uses TRBV5-1 and TRBJ2-1; 8 bases match TRBD2. The V and J ends lost 0 bases and 4 bases, in that order; junction bases with no gene match: 6. The CDR3 runs 16 residues. CDR1 is SGHRS and CDR2 is YFSETQ in the germline V gene. The CDR3 nucleotides are TGCGCCAGCAGCTTGGCCGAGCGGGGGAAGTACAATGAGCAGTTCTTC. Protein: CASSLAERGKYNEQFF.

The chain couples TRBV5-1 to TRBJ2-3; 9 bases agree with TRBD1. This CDR3 is 16 amino acids long. Germline V gene sequence: CDR1 SGHRS, CDR2 YFSETQ. Trimming took 4 bases from V and 0 from J; bases not matched to a gene: 6. The CDR3: CASSHGTGPSTDTQYF. The DNA for the CDR3 is TGCGCCAGCAGCCACGGGACAGGGCCAAGCACAGATACGCAGTATTTT.